Each of the 28 T cell receptor beta chains below was sequenced from the same sample in a study of shared clonotypes between healthy human individuals. The assay was immunoSEQ multiplex PCR, and TCRdb's table has in-frame clones only and misses some. The data contain some 2 million clones, around 96% of them singletons. CD8 cells regarded as naive lacked CD45RO, were positively chosen for CCR7, and omitted terminally differentiated effector memory CD45RA+ cells. Sequencing was performed on naive CD8+ T cells sorted from blood. Receptors were obtained from a man between 18 and 35 years old in good health.

The chain employs TRBV9 and TRBJ2-1; 13 bases fit TRBD2. CDR3 length: 15 residues. After removal of 3 bases from V and 8 bases from J, the junction contained 5 bases not matched to a gene. Germline CDR1 SGDLS, CDR2 YYNGEE. In nucleotides, the CDR3 is TGTGCCAGCAGCGGCACTAGCGGGAGGGGTTATGAGCAGTTCTTC. Translation gives CASSGTSGRGYEQFF.

V is TRBV27 and J is TRBJ1-1; D ambiguous. Germline V CDR1 and CDR2: MNHEY, SMNVEV (reference sequence). The CDR3 runs to 13 residues. V was trimmed by 5 bases and J by 0 bases, leaving 7 bases between them. In nucleotides, the CDR3 is TGTGCCAGCAGTGTAGATGTGAACACTGAAGCTTTCTTT. Protein sequence: CASSVDVNTEAFF.

Turning to this clone: Other DNA sequences in this specimen translate into the identical CDR3. The V gene is TRBV4-1, the J gene TRBJ2-7; no clear D gene. Germline CDR1 reads MGHRA; CDR2 reads YSYEKL. This CDR3 spans 13 amino acids. The germline V and J ends were trimmed by 1 base and 1 base, with 5 bases remaining between them. CDR3 nucleotides: TGCGCCAGCAGCCAAGTCAGATCCTACGAGCAGTACTTC. This codes for CASSQVRSYEQYF.

As regards this clone: This specimen includes other DNA sequences encoding the same CDR3. V and J are TRBV6-5 and TRBJ2-7; 7 bases are shared with TRBD1. This CDR3 is built from 14 residues. V lost 0 bases and J lost 3; bases outside the gene matches: 2. CDR1 is MNHEY, CDR2 SVGAGI, per germline. This CDR3 is CASSYSRDSYEQYF. DNA of the CDR3: TGTGCCAGCAGTTACTCGAGGGACAGCTACGAGCAGTACTTC.

This sequence joins TRBV5-4 and TRBJ2-3; 11 positions match TRBD2. With V trimmed by 3 bases and J by 0 bases, 12 bases remained unmatched. Looked up from germline, CDR1 is SGHNT and CDR2 is YYREEE (reference sequence). CDR3 size: 19 residues. The CDR3 here is CASSWGTSGLTSSTDTQYF. In DNA, the CDR3 is TGTGCCAGCAGCTGGGGGACTAGCGGTTTGACCTCTAGCACAGATACGCAGTATTTT.

The chain recombines TRBV7-6 with TRBJ2-7; D possibly corresponds to TRBD1 (6 bases). CDR1 is SGHVS and CDR2 is FNYEAQ in the germline V gene. V was cut by 2 bases and J by 3 bases, with 14 bases left in between. The CDR3 has 15 amino acids. The CDR3 loop reads CASSLTPDSFYEQYF. CDR3 DNA: TGTGCCAGCAGCTTAACCCCGGACAGTTTCTACGAGCAGTACTTC.

In DNA, the CDR3 is TGCGCCAGCAGCTTGTCGGACAGTTCCCTTCGGGGAAACATTCAGTACTTC. This codes for CASSLSDSSLRGNIQYF. The chain links TRBV5-1 to TRBJ2-4; tentatively, D is TRBD1 (6 bases). The V gene lost 1 base and the J gene lost 6 bases, with 20 bases spanning the gap. Germline loops: CDR1 SGHRS, CDR2 YFSETQ. This CDR3 is 17 amino acids long.

CDR3 amino acids: CASSLMQGQETQYF. DNA for the CDR3: TGTGCCAGCAGTTTAATGCAGGGCCAAGAGACCCAGTACTTC. The rearrangement links TRBV27 to TRBJ2-5; possibly TRBD1 for D (5 bases). The CDR3 length is 14 residues. Per the germline V gene, CDR1 is MNHEY and CDR2 is SMNVEV (reference sequence). V dropped 2 bases and J dropped 1 base, with 8 bases sitting between them.

The chain is built from TRBV6-1 and TRBJ1-2; D is ambiguous. This CDR3 contains 12 residues. Germline CDR1 reads MNHNS; CDR2 reads SASEGT. Between the trimmed V and J ends, which lost 4 bases and 6 bases, there was a span of 9 bases. CDR3 DNA sequence: TGTGCCAGCAGTGGGATTGGAGATGGCTACACCTTC. Translated, it gives CASSGIGDGYTF.

The rearrangement links TRBV4-1 to TRBJ2-1, with a weak D call TRBD2 (5 bases). Looked up from germline, CDR1 is MGHRA and CDR2 is YSYEKL. V was shortened by 2 bases and J by 8 bases, with 10 bases between the two germline ends. This CDR3 contains 13 residues. DNA for the CDR3: TGCGCCAGCAGCCAATTCCACGGGGATGAGCAGTTCTTC. It specifies CASSQFHGDEQFF.

V is TRBV9 and J is TRBJ1-1; D is undetermined. This CDR3 is 13 amino acids long. V dropped 0 bases and J dropped 4 bases, with 7 bases sitting between them. Germline-derived CDR1 and CDR2 are SGDLS and YYNGEE. CDR3 region: CASSVEIGTEAFF. The CDR3 coding sequence is TGTGCCAGCAGCGTAGAAATAGGCACTGAAGCTTTCTTT.

The V gene is TRBV30, the J gene TRBJ2-7; the D is unclear. Trimming shortened V by 1 base and J by 7 bases, and 14 bases separated the two germline ends. Germline V gene data show CDR1 as GTSNPN and CDR2 as SVGIG (reference sequence). The CDR3 runs to 13 residues. The CDR3 here is CAWSEGSTWEQYF. CDR3 in DNA: TGTGCCTGGAGTGAAGGGTCGACCTGGGAGCAGTACTTC.

J is TRBJ2-7 and V is TRBV7-9; 9 bases fit TRBD1. V was clipped by 5 bases and J by 5 bases; unmatched bases: 4. This CDR3 has 13 residues. Germline CDR1 reads SEHNR; CDR2 reads FQNEAQ (reference sequence). The CDR3 loop is CASSRRDRDEQYF. CDR3 nucleotide sequence: TGTGCCAGCAGCCGTCGGGACAGGGACGAGCAGTACTTC.

The rearrangement links TRBV5-1 to TRBJ2-1; 11 bases are shared with TRBD2. The CDR3 is made up of 16 amino acids. Germline V CDR1 and CDR2: SGHRS, YFSETQ. The V and J ends lost 4 bases and 7 bases, in that order; junction bases with no gene match: 10. The CDR3 bases are TGCGCCAGCAGCGACCCGCCTAGCGGGGGGTGGAATGAGCAGTTCTTC. Protein product: CASSDPPSGGWNEQFF.

The rearrangement joins TRBV28 to TRBJ2-5; 14 nucleotides match TRBD2. The CDR3 covers 17 residues. The J segment lost 7 bases and the V segment lost 3 bases, leaving 10 bases of the junction unmatched. Germline-derived CDR1 and CDR2 are MDHEN and SYDVKM. The CDR3 here is CASSFPSTSGGAGTQYF. The CDR3 DNA sequence: TGTGCCAGCAGTTTCCCTTCGACTAGCGGGGGGGCCGGGACCCAGTACTTC.

The chain couples TRBV28 to TRBJ1-2, with D hard to call. The germline V gene has CDR1 MDHEN and CDR2 SYDVKM. The CDR3 length is 15 residues. Trimming shortened V by 3 bases and J by 8 bases, and 19 bases separated the two germline ends. The CDR3 sequence is CASSLKVAWMVGYTF. The CDR3 DNA is TGTGCCAGCAGTTTGAAGGTGGCCTGGATGGTGGGCTACACCTTC.

The chain combines TRBV7-8 with TRBJ2-7; the D gene could be TRBD1 or TRBD2 (5 bases each). Germline V CDR1 and CDR2: SGHVS, FQNEAQ. The V gene lost 5 bases and the J gene lost 3 bases, with 14 bases spanning the gap. The CDR3 has 14 amino acids. The CDR3 here is CASSPPGTIYEQYF. CDR3 sequence (DNA): TGTGCCAGCAGCCCACCCGGGACCATCTACGAGCAGTACTTC.

The chain links TRBV5-4 to TRBJ2-7; 9 nucleotides line up with TRBD2. The CDR3 covers 15 residues. The germline V gene encodes CDR1 SGHNT and CDR2 YYREEE (reference sequence). V lost 3 bases to trimming and J lost 3 bases; unmatched junction nucleotides: 7. The CDR3: CASSSVRLADYEQYF. The CDR3 nucleotides are TGTGCCAGCAGCTCCGTTAGACTAGCGGACTACGAGCAGTACTTC.

The chain recombines TRBV27 with TRBJ2-7; D possibly corresponds to TRBD2 (5 bases). CDR1 MNHEY and CDR2 SMNVEV come from the germline V gene (reference sequence). Trimming pared 6 bases from V and 4 bases from J, leaving 16 bases between. The CDR3 loop spans 14 amino acids. The CDR3 DNA is TGTGCCAGCAGCCTATCGGGAATTAATTACGAGCAGTACTTC. Protein sequence: CASSLSGINYEQYF.

J is TRBJ2-1 and V is TRBV29-1; 8 bases match TRBD2. This CDR3 region has 14 residues. Germline V gene lookup returns CDR1 SQVTM and CDR2 ANQGSEA. V trimming: 6 bases; J trimming: 8 bases; junction bases outside the gene matches: 12. CDR3 amino acids: CSVIAGQGFDEQFF. Here the CDR3 DNA reads TGCAGCGTAATAGCGGGGCAGGGCTTCGATGAGCAGTTCTTC.

The rearrangement uses TRBV5-1 and TRBJ1-2; the match to TRBD1 covers 11 bases. The CDR3 has 15 amino acids. The germline CDR1 and CDR2 sequences are SGHRS and YFSETQ. V lost 7 bases to trimming and J lost 6 bases; unmatched junction nucleotides: 11. The DNA of the CDR3 is TGCGCCAGCCGGCCCGGGACAGGGGGAAGGGATGGCTACACCTTC. It yields the protein CASRPGTGGRDGYTF.

J is TRBJ2-7 and V is TRBV6-6; D is ambiguous. The CDR3 runs to 15 residues. The germline V gene has CDR1 MNHNY and CDR2 SVGAGI (reference sequence). Trimming shortened V by 4 bases and J by 0 bases, and 13 bases separated the two germline ends. CDR3 bases: TGTGCCAGCAGTTCCCCGGACCTGAGCTCCTACGAGCAGTACTTC. Translated: CASSSPDLSSYEQYF.

This chain uses TRBV27 with TRBJ1-6; TRBD1 agrees at 11 bases. Germline CDR1 and CDR2: MNHEY and SMNVEV (reference sequence). The CDR3 length is 15 residues. V was pared by 4 bases and J by 8 bases, with 4 bases of the junction left unmatched. In nucleotides, the CDR3 is TGTGCCAGCAGTTCCGGGACAGGGGGACATTCACCCCTCCACTTT. Its protein product is CASSSGTGGHSPLHF.

The table lists this clone with a count of one. The chain uses TRBV5-6 and TRBJ2-7, with D perhaps matching TRBD2 (5 bases). Germline lookup yields CDR1 SGHDT and CDR2 YYEEEE. V dropped 7 bases and J dropped 3 bases, with 17 bases sitting between them. The CDR3 has 14 residues. The CDR3, as DNA: TGTGCCAGCGAGCTGATGGGAGAGGACTACGAGCAGTACTTC. This sequence encodes CASELMGEDYEQYF.

V gene TRBV13 combines with J gene TRBJ1-3; tentative D call: TRBD1 (5 bases). In germline, CDR1 is PRHDT, CDR2 FYEKMQ (reference sequence). The CDR3 sequence is 18 residues long. The ends were cut back, 1 base at V and 0 bases at J, with 16 bases in the middle. The CDR3, as DNA: TGTGCCAGCAGCTTAGCGGGGGGACCCTTTATCTCTGGAAACACCATATATTTT. Its protein product is CASSLAGGPFISGNTIYF.

The rearrangement uses TRBV27 and TRBJ2-5; weak D call: TRBD2 (5 bases). CDR1 is MNHEY, CDR2 SMNVEV, per germline (reference sequence). This CDR3 comprises 16 residues. V was trimmed by 4 bases and J by 3 bases, leaving 18 bases between them. Here the CDR3 reads CASSSLGEGTKETQYF. CDR3 sequence (DNA): TGTGCCAGCAGTTCTTTGGGTGAGGGCACCAAAGAGACCCAGTACTTC.

A note on this clone: Other DNA sequences in this sample translate to the same CDR3. The V and J genes are TRBV19 and TRBJ2-7; D uncertain. The V and J ends lost 1 base and 0 bases respectively, with 7 bases between them. Germline CDR1 reads LNHDA; CDR2 reads SQIVND (reference sequence). This CDR3 has 14 amino acids. CDR3: CASSIVGSSYEQYF. For the CDR3, the DNA is TGTGCCAGTAGTATAGTTGGAAGCTCCTACGAGCAGTACTTC.

The chain employs TRBV29-1 and TRBJ2-1; D ambiguous. V was trimmed by 1 base and J by 10 bases, leaving 11 bases between them. Germline assignment: CDR1 SQVTM and CDR2 ANQGSEA. CDR3 length equals 12 residues. CDR3 region: CSVEGPAEEQFF. As DNA, the CDR3 is TGCAGCGTTGAAGGCCCGGCGGAGGAGCAGTTCTTC.